This T cell receptor (beta chain) was captured in a study of response to subunit inactivated influenza vaccine. A single record per CDR3 protein comes from TCRdb applying MiXCR to the RT-PCR reads. The sample contains roughly 290,000 distinct CDR3 sequences, around a fifth of which appear only once. On this clonotype: The target antigen is unknown.

Overall study findings and caveats: Few additional T cells are recruited per seasonal influenza vaccination, authors suggested.

The clonotype originates from a man aged 45-69 years who received an inactivated influenza vaccine. This specimen was PBMCs from blood, taken around 22 months after vaccination.

CDR3 nucleotide sequence: TGCGCCAGCCCAGCGAATGACAAGAACACCGGGGAGCTGTTTTTT. It is translated as CASPANDKNTGELFF. The V and J genes are TRBV10-1 and TRBJ2-2; D ambiguous. Trimming took off 8 bases at V and 1 base at J, with 14 bases between the two ends. The CDR3 consists of 15 residues. Germline lookup yields CDR1 WNHNN and CDR2 SYGVQD (reference sequence).